This is a list of T cell receptor beta chains from one sample in a study of vaccination and CD4 T cells after COVID-19. Their recognized antigens are unknown. TCRdb itself ran the PCR reads through MiXCR, one entry per CDR3 protein. The sample has about 7,200 distinct CDR3 sequences, 30% to 40% seen once; the top ten hold around 30%. The sample consisted of CD4+ T cells from blood, cultured in vitro. The source is a human donor in good health. The CDR3 runs from the conserved cysteine through the conserved F or W. A D gene is named only where the DNA matches it firmly. Clone size is stated in some rows and not others, as once, few, many or a class when expanded.

j_gene: TRBJ2-3
d_gene: TRBD1
abundance: -
v_gene: TRBV2
CDR3aa: CASMTGSGTDTQYF
CDR3nt: TGTGCCAGCATGACAGGGAGTGGCACAGATACGCAGTATTTT

j_gene: TRBJ2-3
d_gene: TRBD2
abundance: -
v_gene: TRBV12-3/TRBV12-4
CDR3aa: CASSLASGGPGTQYF
CDR3nt: TGTGCCAGCAGTTTAGCTAGCGGGGGTCCGGGTACGCAGTATTTT

j_gene: TRBJ2-1
d_gene: -
abundance: few
v_gene: TRBV11-2
CDR3aa: CASSPGTAPFF
CDR3nt: TGTGCCAGCAGCCCCGGGACGGCGCCTTTCTTC

j_gene: TRBJ2-3
d_gene: TRBD2
abundance: -
v_gene: TRBV7-6
CDR3aa: CASSLSGVLSTDTQYF
CDR3nt: TGTGCCAGCAGCCTCAGCGGGGTACTAAGCACAGATACGCAGTATTTT

j_gene: TRBJ2-1
d_gene: TRBD1
abundance: -
v_gene: TRBV7-2
CDR3aa: CASSSPGQGIYEQFF
CDR3nt: TGTGCCAGCAGTTCACCGGGACAGGGGATCTATGAGCAGTTCTTC

j_gene: TRBJ2-3
d_gene: -
abundance: -
v_gene: TRBV12-3/TRBV12-4
CDR3aa: CASSTRGLKYF
CDR3nt: TGTGCCAGCAGCACACGGGGGCTCAAGTATTTT

j_gene: TRBJ1-5
d_gene: -
abundance: -
v_gene: TRBV7-6
CDR3aa: CASSLSGTLNQPQHF
CDR3nt: TGTGCCAGCAGCTTATCGGGGACATTGAACCAGCCCCAGCATTTT

j_gene: TRBJ2-1
d_gene: -
abundance: -
v_gene: TRBV21-1
CDR3aa: CASRQDRVNEQFF
CDR3nt: TGTGCCAGCCGCCAAGACAGGGTCAATGAGCAGTTCTTC

j_gene: TRBJ2-5
d_gene: -
abundance: few
v_gene: TRBV6-1
CDR3aa: CASSEVPTETQYF
CDR3nt: TGTGCCAGCAGTGAAGTTCCTACAGAGACCCAGTACTTC

j_gene: TRBJ2-7
d_gene: -
abundance: -
v_gene: TRBV4-2
CDR3aa: CASSQGIDRAYEQYF
CDR3nt: TGTGCCAGCAGCCAAGGGATCGATCGCGCCTACGAGCAGTACTTC

j_gene: TRBJ1-1
d_gene: -
abundance: -
v_gene: TRBV6-4
CDR3aa: CARTGPRINTEAFF
CDR3nt: TGTGCCAGGACCGGGCCCCGGATAAACACTGAAGCTTTCTTT

j_gene: TRBJ1-2
d_gene: -
abundance: -
v_gene: TRBV5-1
CDR3aa: CASSLSENYGYTF
CDR3nt: TGCGCCAGCAGCTTGAGTGAGAACTATGGCTACACCTTC

j_gene: TRBJ2-5
d_gene: TRBD1
abundance: -
v_gene: TRBV30
CDR3aa: CAWRIQGAKTQYF
CDR3nt: TGTGCCTGGAGAATACAGGGGGCGAAGACCCAGTACTTC

j_gene: TRBJ2-5
d_gene: -
abundance: -
v_gene: TRBV5-1
CDR3aa: CASSLEFQETQYF
CDR3nt: TGCGCCAGCAGCTTAGAGTTCCAAGAGACCCAGTACTTC

j_gene: TRBJ2-7
d_gene: -
abundance: -
v_gene: TRBV27
CDR3aa: CASSFQTGSPTYEQYF
CDR3nt: TGTGCCAGCAGTTTCCAAACAGGGTCCCCTACCTACGAGCAGTACTTC

j_gene: TRBJ1-2
d_gene: -
abundance: few
v_gene: TRBV30
CDR3aa: CAWTTIRRGLYGYTF
CDR3nt: TGTGCCTGGACAACGATCCGACGAGGGTTATATGGCTACACCTTC

j_gene: TRBJ1-1
d_gene: TRBD1
abundance: -
v_gene: TRBV30
CDR3aa: CAWSGYRGSGENTEAFF
CDR3nt: TGTGCCTGGAGTGGCTACAGGGGAAGCGGGGAAAACACTGAAGCTTTCTTT

j_gene: TRBJ1-2
d_gene: -
abundance: -
v_gene: TRBV5-4
CDR3aa: CASSFDGTNYGYTF
CDR3nt: TGTGCCAGCAGCTTTGACGGCACTAACTATGGCTACACCTTC

j_gene: TRBJ2-7
d_gene: TRBD1
abundance: -
v_gene: TRBV5-1
CDR3aa: CASSLERDSLQAQYF
CDR3nt: TGCGCCAGCAGCTTGGAACGGGACAGCCTACAGGCGCAGTACTTC

j_gene: TRBJ1-1
d_gene: TRBD1
abundance: few
v_gene: TRBV29-1
CDR3aa: CSVGPGGGTEAFF
CDR3nt: TGCAGCGTTGGCCCAGGGGGGGGGACTGAAGCTTTCTTT

j_gene: TRBJ2-3
d_gene: TRBD2
abundance: -
v_gene: TRBV11-2
CDR3aa: CASRLRLAGIDTQYF
CDR3nt: TGTGCCAGCAGATTGAGACTAGCGGGGATAGATACGCAGTATTTT

j_gene: TRBJ2-7
d_gene: -
abundance: -
v_gene: TRBV5-6
CDR3aa: CASSLDVSGYEQYF
CDR3nt: TGTGCCAGCAGCTTGGACGTATCTGGGTACGAGCAGTACTTC

j_gene: TRBJ2-1
d_gene: TRBD1
abundance: -
v_gene: TRBV6-1
CDR3aa: CASSLGKWDSRYDEQFF
CDR3nt: TGTGCCAGCAGCTTGGGGAAATGGGACAGCCGGTACGATGAGCAGTTCTTC

j_gene: TRBJ2-3
d_gene: -
abundance: -
v_gene: TRBV19
CDR3aa: CASSIGPRTDTQYF
CDR3nt: TGTGCCAGTAGTATAGGGCCCCGAACAGATACGCAGTATTTT

j_gene: TRBJ1-1
d_gene: -
abundance: few
v_gene: TRBV10-3
CDR3aa: CAISLNRQRNTEAFF
CDR3nt: TGTGCCATCAGCCTCAACCGACAGAGGAACACTGAAGCTTTCTTT

j_gene: TRBJ2-5
d_gene: -
abundance: -
v_gene: TRBV18
CDR3aa: CASSGGGVEETQYF
CDR3nt: TGTGCCAGCTCCGGTGGTGGGGTAGAAGAGACCCAGTACTTC

j_gene: TRBJ1-3
d_gene: TRBD1
abundance: -
v_gene: TRBV7-9
CDR3aa: CASRGQGASGNTIYF
CDR3nt: TGTGCCAGCAGGGGACAGGGGGCCTCTGGAAACACCATATATTTT

j_gene: TRBJ2-5
d_gene: TRBD2
abundance: -
v_gene: TRBV7-9
CDR3aa: CASSLSGGETQYF
CDR3nt: TGTGCCAGCAGCTTGTCGGGGGGGGAGACCCAGTACTTC

j_gene: TRBJ1-5
d_gene: -
abundance: few
v_gene: TRBV12-3/TRBV12-4
CDR3aa: CASSLEFGWGNQPQHF
CDR3nt: TGTGCCAGCAGTTTAGAATTTGGTTGGGGGAATCAGCCCCAGCATTTT

j_gene: TRBJ1-1
d_gene: TRBD1
abundance: -
v_gene: TRBV20-1
CDR3aa: CSTSHRGGAVNTEAFF
CDR3nt: TGCAGTACTAGCCATCGAGGGGGCGCCGTGAACACTGAAGCTTTCTTT